This record concerns one T cell receptor (beta chain) sequence. As yet, its antigen is unknown. Isolated RNA was reverse transcribed in full, so expressed TCRB transcripts were sequenced. Profiling relied on immunoSEQ multiplex PCR, and the TCRdb table lists in-frame clones only, not all of them. The sample records under 300,000 clones, about a tenth being singletons. This sample is drawn from a study of beta chain features in type 1 diabetes. Study-level points and caveats: Sequencing of cDNA might inflate the share of cells that strongly express TCR. Moderately but significantly shorter TCRB CDR3s were found in Type 1 diabetes patients in all four CD4+ subsets.

Isolation of CD4+ naive, central memory, regulatory and stem cell-like memory cells was achieved by sorting via CD45RO/CCR7/CD25/CD127/CD95/CD27. This TCR came from a man aged 25 to 40 with type 1 diabetes. The sequenced sample consisted of naive CD4+ T cells from blood.

This chain's CDR3 is CASSTDRGQVGSPLHF. The CDR3 coding sequence is TGTGCCAGCAGCACCGACAGGGGGCAGGTTGGTTCACCCCTCCACTTT. The J gene is TRBJ1-6, the V gene TRBV21-1; TRBD1 is taken as the D call from the table, unchecked against the DNA. TRBV21-1 is tagged as a pseudogene. This CDR3 has 16 residues.